These 23 T cell receptor beta chains were sequenced from one sample in a study of radiotherapy plus CTLA-4 blockade in lung cancer. TCRdb's copy holds only in-frame clones and misses some; the assay was immunoSEQ multiplex PCR. The table lists around 56,000 clones, less than 80% of them singletons. This specimen was peripheral blood, taken from a patient treated with radiotherapy plus ipilimumab. All receptors derive from a human donor with non-small cell lung cancer who had a complete response to radiotherapy plus ipilimumab.

This clone has only a few counts. V gene TRBV27 combines with J gene TRBJ2-1, with D possibly TRBD2 on 6 matching bases. Looked up from germline, CDR1 is MNHEY and CDR2 is SMNVEV (reference sequence). Trimming removed 2 bases at V and 7 bases at J, with 9 bases between. This CDR3 comprises 13 residues. The CDR3 spells CASSLARGNEQFF. The DNA of the CDR3 is TGTGCCAGCAGTTTAGCACGGGGGAATGAGCAGTTCTTC.

The V and J genes are TRBV7-9 and TRBJ2-1, with 9 nucleotides matching TRBD2. The germline V gene encodes CDR1 SEHNR and CDR2 FQNEAQ (reference sequence). With 6 bases clipped from V and 6 bases from J, the junction kept 0 bases outside the gene matches. This CDR3 comprises 12 residues. CDR3 amino acids: CASRREGNEQFF. Here the CDR3 DNA reads TGTGCCAGCAGGCGGGAGGGCAATGAGCAGTTCTTC.

This chain uses TRBV5-6 with TRBJ2-5; TRBD1 agrees at 9 bases. The DNA end lines up better with TRBJ2-7; the J call may be wrong. CDR1 SGHDT and CDR2 YYEEEE come from the germline V gene. The CDR3 runs 15 residues. This CDR3 reads CASNLDSGQGYEQYF. CDR3 bases: TGTGCCAGCAACTTAGATTCGGGACAGGGCTACGAGCAGTACTTC.

The rearrangement links TRBV5-1 to TRBJ2-1; 9 bases align to TRBD1. Germline CDR1 reads SGHRS; CDR2 reads YFSETQ. J was trimmed by 15 bases and V by 4 bases; bases with no gene match: 5. The CDR3 is 11 amino acids. The CDR3 nucleotides are TGCGCCAGCAGCGCGACAGGGGGGCTGTTCTTC. It codes for CASSATGGLFF.

The sample holds a few counts of this clone. The V and J genes are TRBV5-1 and TRBJ2-3; TRBD2 might be the D (5 bases). With 0 bases removed from V and 3 bases from J, the gap between germline ends came to 14 bases. There are 16 residues in the CDR3. Germline CDR1 reads SGHRS; CDR2 reads YFSETQ. The CDR3 sequence is CASSLAEDRRTDTQYF. CDR3 coding DNA: TGCGCCAGCAGCTTGGCGGAGGACCGGAGAACAGATACGCAGTATTTT.

The chain has TRBV9 and TRBJ2-1, with D hard to call. The germline V gene encodes CDR1 SGDLS and CDR2 YYNGEE. The CDR3 totals 13 residues. Trimming took 4 bases from V and 3 from J, leaving 8 bases between them. The CDR3 coding sequence is TGTGCCAGCAGCCCCTTACTCTACAATGAGCAGTTCTTC. Translating it yields CASSPLLYNEQFF.

The CDR3 DNA reads TGTGCCAGCAGTTCCACAGGGTTGAGCACTGAAGCTTTCTTT. Its protein product is CASSSTGLSTEAFF. The rearrangement joins TRBV7-2 to TRBJ1-1; D might be TRBD1 (6 bases). The CDR3 runs to 14 residues. Per the germline V gene, CDR1 is SGHTA and CDR2 is FQGNSA. Trimming removed 6 bases at V and 4 bases at J, with 15 bases between.

This clone was seen only a few times. This chain joins TRBV4-3 and TRBJ2-1; 9 nucleotides match TRBD2. Germline-derived CDR1 and CDR2 are LGHNA and YSLEER. The CDR3 is 15 amino acids. V was clipped by 3 bases and J by 7 bases; unmatched bases: 7. This CDR3 reads CASSHNSGSGNEQFF. The CDR3 DNA reads as TGCGCCAGCAGCCACAATAGCGGGAGCGGTAATGAGCAGTTCTTC.

The V and J genes are TRBV11-3 and TRBJ2-3, with a tentative D call TRBD2 (6 bases). Germline V CDR1 and CDR2: SGHNT, YENEEA. V lost 5 bases, J lost 2 bases, and 17 bases lay in between. This CDR3 contains 16 residues. CDR3 sequence (DNA): TGTGCCAGCAGCCTCAATTTAGCGGAAAACACAGATACGCAGTATTTT. As protein: CASSLNLAENTDTQYF.

The V call is TRBV5-1, the J call TRBJ1-2; possible D gene TRBD1, 6 bases. The CDR3 length is 14 residues. The V gene lost 0 bases and the J gene lost 7 bases, with 13 bases spanning the gap. Looked up from germline, CDR1 is SGHRS and CDR2 is YFSETQ. The CDR3 DNA sequence: TGCGCCAGCAGCTTGGTTCAGGGGAGAGGTGGCTACACCTTC. It encodes CASSLVQGRGGYTF.

This sequence joins TRBV27 and TRBJ2-7; TRBD1 aligns across 9 bases. J was trimmed by 6 bases and V by 5 bases; bases with no gene match: 5. The CDR3 covers 13 residues. Germline V gene sequence: CDR1 MNHEY, CDR2 SMNVEV (reference sequence). CDR3 amino acids: CASSRDRVSEQYV. For the CDR3, the DNA is TGTGCCAGCAGTCGGGACAGGGTGAGCGAGCAGTACGTC.

The gene calls are TRBV6-1 and TRBJ1-6; TRBD1 matches at 9 bases. Germline V lookup: CDR1 MNHNS, CDR2 SASEGT. The CDR3 has 15 amino acids. Germline trimming cut 7 bases from V and 8 bases from J; bases unmatched to any gene: 9. CDR3 coding DNA: TGTGCCAGCAAGGGAGGGGACAGGGCGTATTCACCCCTCCACTTT. This encodes CASKGGDRAYSPLHF.

V and J are TRBV18 and TRBJ1-1, with D unclear. Germline V gene data show CDR1 as KGHSH and CDR2 as LQKENI. The CDR3 is 13 residues long. V lost 6 bases, J lost 3 bases, and 11 bases lay in between. The CDR3 DNA is TGTGCCAGCTCCTTGGTGGCAGACACTGAAGCTTTCTTT. Residues: CASSLVADTEAFF.

The chain uses TRBV19 and TRBJ1-2; 10 bases map to TRBD1. The CDR3 extends over 18 amino acids. Germline trimming cut 2 bases from V and 4 bases from J; bases unmatched to any gene: 13. CDR1 and CDR2 (germline): LNHDA, SQIVND (reference sequence). The CDR3 DNA sequence: TGTGCCAGTAGTATACCGGGACAGGGGCGCAGGACACTCTATGGCTACACCTTC. This codes for CASSIPGQGRRTLYGYTF.

The chain employs TRBV9 and TRBJ2-1, with 12 bases identical to TRBD2. With V trimmed by 4 bases and J by 7 bases, 9 bases remained unmatched. This CDR3 is 16 amino acids long. Per germline, CDR1 SGDLS and CDR2 YYNGEE. CDR3 sequence: CASSLGVLAGGNEQFF. CDR3 nucleotide sequence: TGTGCCAGCAGCTTAGGGGTGCTAGCGGGAGGGAATGAGCAGTTCTTC.

The chain couples TRBV5-1 to TRBJ2-7; 7 bases match TRBD1. Germline trimming cut 4 bases from V and 4 bases from J; bases unmatched to any gene: 2. CDR3 length: 12 residues. Germline values: CDR1 SGHRS, CDR2 YFSETQ. CDR3 in DNA: TGCGCCAGCAGCCGACAGGGTTACGAGCAGTACTTC. This translates into CASSRQGYEQYF. Variable domain in full (rest from reference TRBV5-1 and TRBJ2-7): KAGVTQTPRYLIKTRGQQVTLSCSPISGHRSVSWYQQTPGQGLQFLFEYFSETQRNKGNFPGRFSGRQFSNSRSEMNVSTLELGDSALYLCASSRQGYEQYFGPGTRLTVT.

This clone has just a few counts. V is TRBV19 and J is TRBJ2-1; possible D gene TRBD2, 5 bases. Germline CDR1 LNHDA, CDR2 SQIVND (reference sequence). The CDR3 contains 14 residues. Trimming pared 5 bases from V and 7 bases from J, leaving 15 bases between. The CDR3 loop reads CASSARVLRNEQFF. The CDR3 coding sequence is TGTGCCAGTAGTGCGCGGGTCCTAAGAAATGAGCAGTTCTTC.

The V and J genes are TRBV11-2 and TRBJ1-5, with D perhaps TRBD1 (6 bases). CDR3 length: 15 residues. Germline values: CDR1 SGHAT, CDR2 FQNNGV. V was trimmed by 2 bases and J by 4 bases, leaving 12 bases between them. The CDR3 DNA follows: TGTGCCAGCAGCTTATCAGACAGGCCAAATCAGCCCCAGCATTTT. Protein product: CASSLSDRPNQPQHF.

The chain carries TRBV9 and TRBJ2-6; D unclear. The germline V gene has CDR1 SGDLS and CDR2 YYNGEE. The V gene lost 0 bases and the J gene lost 3 bases, with 7 bases spanning the gap. This CDR3 contains 15 residues. CDR3 bases: TGTGCCAGCAGCGTAGCCCCGGTTGGGGCCAACGTCCTGACTTTC. It is translated as CASSVAPVGANVLTF.

The chain couples TRBV4-1 to TRBJ2-7, with 8 nucleotides matching TRBD1. The ends lost 1 base at V and 5 bases at J; junction bases unmatched: 4. Germline CDR1 and CDR2: MGHRA and YSYEKL. CDR3 length: 14 amino acids. CDR3 residues: CASSQGTGMNEQYF. DNA of the CDR3: TGCGCCAGCAGCCAAGGGACAGGGATGAACGAGCAGTACTTC.

This sequence joins TRBV29-1 and TRBJ2-1, with a possible D match to TRBD2 (6 bases). The CDR3 is 14 residues long. Between the trimmed V and J ends, which lost 6 bases and 6 bases, there was a span of 18 bases. CDR1 is SQVTM and CDR2 is ANQGSEA in the germline V gene. The CDR3 loop reads CSVATGTEGNEQFF. The CDR3 DNA follows: TGCAGCGTAGCGACCGGGACGGAGGGCAATGAGCAGTTCTTC.

This rearrangement joins TRBV5-1 to TRBJ2-3; D may be TRBD2 (7 bases). V was clipped by 0 bases and J by 3 bases, with 11 bases between them. The V gene's germline CDR1 is SGHRS and CDR2 YFSETQ. This CDR3 region has 15 residues. For the CDR3, the DNA is TGCGCCAGCAGCTTGGACGGGGGGCGGACAGATACGCAGTATTTT. It yields the protein CASSLDGGRTDTQYF.

The chain has TRBV18 and TRBJ2-2; D possibly corresponds to TRBD1 (5 bases). Deletions cut 0 bases from V and 4 bases from J, with 15 bases between. This CDR3 region has 17 residues. CDR1 is KGHSH, CDR2 LQKENI, per germline. The CDR3 sequence is CASSPPARAGPTGELFF. The DNA of the CDR3 is TGTGCCAGCTCACCACCGGCCCGGGCAGGGCCCACCGGGGAGCTGTTTTTT.